This T cell receptor (beta chain) emerged from a study of cytomegalovirus exposure and HLA in healthy donors (dated by TCRdb to 2016 to 2017). In terms of the full investigation: In an earlier analysis of 550 to 750 of the donors, under 300 Gb of sequence data and 120 million or so unique TCR beta sequences from about 180 million T cells were reported. An early release that covered some 630 HLA-typed donors contained 300 to 350 gigabases of sequencing data and about 84 million unique TCR sequences. The genetic ancestry cluster associated with self-reported Caucasian donors included over 80% of the 300 to 400 genotyped donors. The study was designed to test whether signatures of past pathogen exposure could be identified by cataloging public T cell receptors. Using immunosequencing, the study profiled T cell repertoires from 500 to 800 subjects and related those repertoires to cytomegalovirus serostatus. In addition to the first cohort of roughly 700 subjects, a separate validation cohort of 120 different subjects was used. To predict cytomegalovirus infection status, the study brought together high-throughput TCR immunosequencing, statistical association of individual TCRs with disease status, and machine learning. In a later analysis, previously published TCR beta repertoires from 666 donors were re-analyzed and high-resolution HLA genotyping was added so that TCR occurrence patterns could be studied. Rather than using new phenotypic data, the later analysis identified candidate immune exposures from TCR beta sequences and from how often those sequences occurred across donors. In an earlier analysis of 550 to 700 of the donors, high-throughput TCR beta sequencing was used to judge whether each TCR beta V gene segment behaved as functional or pseudogenic. Alongside the repertoire data, information on donor age, sex, ethnicity and CMV serostatus was compiled. In a later genetic analysis, genome-wide SNP genotypes for about 55% of the roughly 700 donors were used, and that subset was treated as a discovery cohort. All discovery cohort repertoires had been generated using a single sequencing platform. HLA typing covered class I and class II loci at four-digit resolution. The number of donors typed differed by locus, with about 629-640 for A, B, C, DRB1 and DQB1, around 500 for DQA1, under 610 for DPA1, and some 450 for DPB1. A handful of DR-DQ haplotypes were handled as single units for association and clustering because linkage in the cohort was strong. Across 398 genotyped donors of the cohort, an average of about 200,000 unique TCR beta nucleotide sequences per donor were sequenced, and approximately 17% of those sequences were non-productive. Overall study results and their limits: The classifier was reported to diagnose cytomegalovirus status with high specificity and sensitivity in both the original cohort and the validation cohort. Roughly 15 rarely observed V segments, including chromosome 9 orphons, were excluded from the earlier analysis of approximately 600 of the donors because counts were too low. A later analysis reported that several top co-occurrence clusters appeared linked to parvovirus B19, influenza, CMV and Epstein-Barr virus. In an earlier analysis of roughly 560 of the donors, most TCR beta V segments were observed in productive rearrangements about 87% or about 30% of the time, broadly matching IMGT annotations. It was suggested by the authors that the approach could potentially be generalized to other disease states and immunological phenotypes. In the study, 150 to 200 TCR beta chains were listed as associated with cytomegalovirus. In this cohort, only TCR beta chains were sequenced, and detectable features were limited by the absence of alpha or paired-chain data. Most CMV-associated TCR beta chains appeared to be HLA-restricted in a later analysis, and the HLA associations seemed to be driven largely by CMV exposure. The sequencing pipeline was judged likely to have produced a cluster of highly shared sequence variants as a technical artifact. Linkage disequilibrium might explain the correlated functional status among segregating V segments, but an unknown experimental factor could not be excluded. The 87-base-pair reads could not distinguish some IMGT-functional V segments, including TRBV6-2 and TRBV6-3, so those segments were excluded. HLA typing was unavailable for some donors at each locus, so association tests used only the typed subset. According to a later genetic analysis, donors in an Asian-associated ancestry cluster had fewer N-insertions in productive TCRs than the approximately 690-donor mean. In vitro tests confirmed that a few of the cytomegalovirus-associated TCR beta chains recognize cytomegalovirus antigens. Presence/absence analyses assumed roughly uniform sequencing depth across donors, an assumption that may not hold. Compared with equally common non-associated chains, HLA-associated TCR beta chains in a later analysis were more clonally expanded and had lower generation probabilities. A later genetic analysis associated a missense DCLRE1C variant with V-gene and J-gene trimming of TCR beta chains, and an independent cohort replicated the association. Specific HLA alleles were associated with about 17,000 TCR beta sequences at a false discovery rate of 0.05 in a later analysis. Across donors, most TCR sequences were observed very rarely, whereas some public TCRs were present in many individuals. When HLA alleles, especially DR and DQ, strongly co-occurred, attributing TCR associations to individual alleles was difficult. In a later analysis, TCR association rates were found to vary across HLA loci, with the most associated TCRs seen for DRB1 alleles and the fewest for HLA-C alleles. Immune exposure information for the cohort was limited to CMV serostatus. A further reported finding was that TCR beta sequences accurately predicted the HLA-A and HLA-B alleles for most subjects in the first cohort.

The CDR3 goes from the cysteine to the phenylalanine over 16 residues. The read is trimmed to its CDR3 DNA, 48 bases read in frame from base 1. CDR1 is given as SGHTA and CDR2 as FQGTGA, both from the germline V gene. Unmatched junction bases come to 3, with V trimmed by 1 base and J by 4 bases. Library generation was performed with the immunoSEQ multiplex PCR assay. A mixture of 60 forward primers for TCR Vbeta segments and 13 reverse primers for TCR Jbeta segments was used in the multiplex PCR. The CDR3 region of rearranged TCR beta genes was amplified from genomic DNA by a multiplex PCR assay. On the Illumina HiSeq System, the amplified TCR beta libraries were sequenced as 87-base-pair reads. From the authors' description of their analysis: A later analysis counted approximately 84 million unique TCR beta chains across the 670 or so repertoires, and about 10 million of these chains were shared by at least two donors. Raw reads were error-corrected and collapsed into unique sequences by a nearest-neighbor algorithm in which closely related sequences were merged to remove PCR and sequencing errors. Alignment of CDR3 sequences to IMGT reference sequences was used to assign V, D and J gene segments. For a sequence to be retained, at least a six-nucleotide match to both a V gene segment and a J gene segment was required. A rearrangement counted as productive if the CDR3 had no stop codons and remained in frame with V and J, and every other rearrangement counted as non-productive. CDR3 was defined according to IMGT convention as the region running from the second conserved V-encoded cysteine to the conserved J-encoded phenylalanine. In an earlier analysis of some 550 of the donors, sequences lacking an unambiguous match to a single V gene segment were excluded. In an earlier analysis of a few hundred of the donors, V segments were called functional above 56.7% productive rearrangements and were called segregating when the between-donor standard deviation exceeded 5%. A statistical classification framework was developed to diagnose cytomegalovirus status using the catalog of TCR beta chain sequences. V and J gene assignment, in a later analysis, came from comparing TCR nucleotide sequences with IMGT/GENE-DB human TR gene sequences. In a later analysis, CDR3 sequences and most-parsimonious VDJ recombination scenarios were assigned using the TCRdist pipeline. In a later analysis, each TCR beta chain was defined by its CDR3 amino acid sequence together with its V-gene family, and reads lacking a unique V-gene family were excluded. To address suspected cross-contamination and a sequencing artifact, a later analysis removed approximately 590 highly shared, low-generation-probability nucleotide sequences. A later analysis calculated a clonal expansion index for each public chain from normalized within-repertoire ranks of inferred template counts. In a later analysis, generation probabilities were computed using a VDJ recombination model fitted to out-of-frame rearrangements, and the results were checked against IGoR. A later analysis scored TCR-TCR, TCR-HLA and TCR-CMV co-occurrence with hypergeometric tests, applying a repertoire-size bias correction to TCR pairs. In a later analysis, false discovery rates were estimated by permuting HLA or CMV assignments 20 times. In a later analysis, co-occurring TCRs were grouped using DBSCAN, with TCRdist sequence similarity added in when clustering inside HLA-allele-positive subsets. Repertoires with fewer than 30,000 or more than 120,000 public chains, plus five repertoires with anomalous nucleotide sharing, were excluded from co-occurrence clustering. Drawn from immuneACCESS, this table holds only the in-frame rearrangements with V and J called that TCRdb kept. Clones are partly lost; checked studies trace under half to an unresolved V gene and leave the rest unexplained. V and J calls and clone size are those listed in that table; D and trimming were worked out from the DNA. For this sample the table gives about 91,000 clones, of which more than 55% were detected only once. Clones ranked in the top ten supply 2.3% of the sample.

With respect to this clone: The antigen it recognizes is unknown. Base qualities are not at hand, and no much larger clone is one base apart.

In total, roughly 670 healthy bone marrow donors made up the cohort. At the time of sampling, all cohort members were nominally healthy, though unrecorded immune exposures were likely present. Of the 670 or so cohort members, 250 to 300 had positive CMV serostatus and approximately 360 had negative CMV serostatus, and CMV serostatus was not recorded for the donor. A peripheral blood sample was provided by each donor, and peripheral blood mononuclear cells were used for TCR beta sequencing. Genomic DNA extraction from the blood cell samples was performed with the Qiagen DNeasy Blood Extraction Kit. The chain is encoded by TRBV7-3 joined to TRBJ2-3; TRBD2 aligns with 12 central bases. The sequenced material came from PBMCs. This clonotype was obtained from a human donor in good health. CDR3 region: CASSLSPSGGADTQYF. The nucleotide sequence is given as TGTGCCAGCAGCTTAAGTCCTAGCGGGGGGGCAGATACGCAGTATTTT.